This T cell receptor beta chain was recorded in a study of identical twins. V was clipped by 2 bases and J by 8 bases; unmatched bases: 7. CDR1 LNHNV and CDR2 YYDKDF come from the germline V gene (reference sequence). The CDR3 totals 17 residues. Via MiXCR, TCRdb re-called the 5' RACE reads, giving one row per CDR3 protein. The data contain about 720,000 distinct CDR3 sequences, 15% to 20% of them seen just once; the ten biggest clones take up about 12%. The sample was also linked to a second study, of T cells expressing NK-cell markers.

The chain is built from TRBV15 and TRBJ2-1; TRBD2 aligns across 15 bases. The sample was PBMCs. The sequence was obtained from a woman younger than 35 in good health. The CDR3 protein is CATSRPRTSGRVYEQFF. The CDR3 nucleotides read TGTGCCACCAGCAGACCGCGGACTAGCGGGAGGGTATATGAGCAGTTCTTC. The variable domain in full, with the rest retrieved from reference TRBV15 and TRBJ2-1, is DAMVIQNPRYQVTQFGKPVTLSCSQTLNHNVMYWYQQKSSQAPKLLFHYYDKDFNNEADTPDNFQSRRPNTSFCFLDIRSPGLGDTAMYLCATSRPRTSGRVYEQFFGPGTRLTVL.